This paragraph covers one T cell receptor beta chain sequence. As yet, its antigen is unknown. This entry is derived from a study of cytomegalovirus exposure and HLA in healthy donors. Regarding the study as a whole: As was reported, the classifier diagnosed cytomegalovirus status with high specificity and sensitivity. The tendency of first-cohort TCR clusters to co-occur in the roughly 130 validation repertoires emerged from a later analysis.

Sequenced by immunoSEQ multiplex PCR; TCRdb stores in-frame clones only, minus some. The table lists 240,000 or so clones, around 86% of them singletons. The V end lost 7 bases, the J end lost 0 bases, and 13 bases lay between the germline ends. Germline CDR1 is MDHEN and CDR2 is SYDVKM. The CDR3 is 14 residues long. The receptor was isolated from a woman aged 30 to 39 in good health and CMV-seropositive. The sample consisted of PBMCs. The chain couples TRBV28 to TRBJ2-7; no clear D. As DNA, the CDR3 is TGTGCCAGCACCGGTGGCAGGTACTCCTACGAGCAGTACTTC. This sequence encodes CASTGGRYSYEQYF.